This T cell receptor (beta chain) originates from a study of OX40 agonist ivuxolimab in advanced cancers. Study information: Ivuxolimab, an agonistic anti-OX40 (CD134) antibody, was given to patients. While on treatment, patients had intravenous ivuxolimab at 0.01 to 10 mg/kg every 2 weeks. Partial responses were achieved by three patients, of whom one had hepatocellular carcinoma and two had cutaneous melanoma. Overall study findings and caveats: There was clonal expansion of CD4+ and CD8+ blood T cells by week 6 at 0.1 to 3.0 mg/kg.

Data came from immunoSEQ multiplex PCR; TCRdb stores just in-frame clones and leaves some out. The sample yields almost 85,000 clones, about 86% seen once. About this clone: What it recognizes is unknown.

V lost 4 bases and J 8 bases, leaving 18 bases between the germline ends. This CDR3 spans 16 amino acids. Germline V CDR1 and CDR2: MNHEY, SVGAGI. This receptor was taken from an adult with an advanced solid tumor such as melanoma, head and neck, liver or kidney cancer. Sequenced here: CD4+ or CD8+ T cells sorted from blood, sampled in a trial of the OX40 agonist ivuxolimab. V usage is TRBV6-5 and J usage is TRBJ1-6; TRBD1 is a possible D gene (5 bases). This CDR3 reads CASSLGTAQRYSPLHF. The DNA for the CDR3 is TGTGCCAGCAGTTTGGGGACCGCCCAGCGTTATTCACCCCTCCACTTT.